The source of this T cell receptor (beta chain) is a study of T-cell memory formation after mild COVID-19. Turning to the study itself: Among the donors, TCR clusters were largely specific to each donor.

In germline, CDR1 is SGHTA, CDR2 FQGNSA. Deletions cut 1 base from V and 14 bases from J, with 9 bases between. CDR3 size: 11 residues. TCRdb called the 5' RACE reads again in MiXCR, with one record for every CDR3 protein. The sample records some 120,000 distinct CDR3 sequences, about 6% being singletons. The V call is TRBV7-2, the J call TRBJ2-1; D gene unclear. The sequence was collected from an adult woman who had mild COVID-19 (a few samples of this study predate the infection). Cell type and time point are not known. The sample comprised PBMCs or a T cell subset sorted from them (not recorded which). The CDR3 region has the DNA TGTGCCAGCAGCTTAGAACGAACAAAGTTCTTC. Its translation: CASSLERTKFF.